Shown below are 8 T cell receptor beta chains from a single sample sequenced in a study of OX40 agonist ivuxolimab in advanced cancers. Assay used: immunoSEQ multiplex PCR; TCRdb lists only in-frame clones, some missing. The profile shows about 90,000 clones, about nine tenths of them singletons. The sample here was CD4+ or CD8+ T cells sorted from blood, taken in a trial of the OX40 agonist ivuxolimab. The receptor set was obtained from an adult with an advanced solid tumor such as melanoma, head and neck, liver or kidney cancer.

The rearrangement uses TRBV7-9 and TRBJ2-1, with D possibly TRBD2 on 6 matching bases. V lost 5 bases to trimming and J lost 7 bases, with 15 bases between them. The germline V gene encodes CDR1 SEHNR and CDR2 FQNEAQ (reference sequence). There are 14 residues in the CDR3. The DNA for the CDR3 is TGTGCCAGCAGCATATCAACCGGGGGAAATGAGCAGTTCTTC. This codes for CASSISTGGNEQFF.

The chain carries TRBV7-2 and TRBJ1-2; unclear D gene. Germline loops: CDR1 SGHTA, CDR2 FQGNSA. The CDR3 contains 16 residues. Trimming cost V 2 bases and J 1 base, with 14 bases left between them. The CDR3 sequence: CASSLPPRLDNYGYTF. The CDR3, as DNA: TGTGCCAGCAGCTTACCCCCCCGGCTTGATAACTATGGCTACACCTTC.

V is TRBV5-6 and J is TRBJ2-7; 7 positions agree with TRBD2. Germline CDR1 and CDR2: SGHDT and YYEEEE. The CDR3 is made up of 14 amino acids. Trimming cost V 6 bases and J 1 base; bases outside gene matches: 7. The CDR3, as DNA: TGTGCCAGCATCCTGGGAGGGAGGTCCTACGAGCAGTACTTC. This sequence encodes CASILGGRSYEQYF.

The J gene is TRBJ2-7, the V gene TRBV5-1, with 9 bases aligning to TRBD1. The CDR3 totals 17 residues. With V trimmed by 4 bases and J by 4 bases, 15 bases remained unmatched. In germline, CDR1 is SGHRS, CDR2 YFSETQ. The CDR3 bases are TGCGCCAGCAGCCCGCCGGGTCGACAGGGGGTCCAGTACGAGCAGTACTTC. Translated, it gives CASSPPGRQGVQYEQYF.

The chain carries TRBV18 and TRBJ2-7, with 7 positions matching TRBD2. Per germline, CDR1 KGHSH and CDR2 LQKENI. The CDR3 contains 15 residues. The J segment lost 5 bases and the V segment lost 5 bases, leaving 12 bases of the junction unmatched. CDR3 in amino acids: CASSIRAGTLDEQYF. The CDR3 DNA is TGTGCCAGCTCAATTAGAGCGGGGACCCTCGACGAGCAGTACTTC.

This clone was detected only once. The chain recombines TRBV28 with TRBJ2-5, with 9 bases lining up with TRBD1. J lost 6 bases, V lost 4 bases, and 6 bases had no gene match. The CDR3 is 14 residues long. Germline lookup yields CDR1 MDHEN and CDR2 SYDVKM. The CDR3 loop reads CASSSTGGRQTQYF. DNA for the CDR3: TGTGCCAGCAGTTCCACAGGGGGCAGGCAGACCCAGTACTTC.

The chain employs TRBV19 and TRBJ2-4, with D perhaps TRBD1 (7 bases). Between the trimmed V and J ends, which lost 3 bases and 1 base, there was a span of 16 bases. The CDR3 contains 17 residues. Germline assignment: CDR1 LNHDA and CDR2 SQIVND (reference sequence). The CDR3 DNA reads TGTGCCAGTAGTATCAGGAGGGACAGTAGGGCCAAAAACATTCAGTACTTC. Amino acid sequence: CASSIRRDSRAKNIQYF. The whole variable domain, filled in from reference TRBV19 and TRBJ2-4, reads DGGITQSPKYLFRKEGQNVTLSCEQNLNHDAMYWYRQDPGQGLRLIYYSQIVNDFQKGDIAEGYSVSREKKESFPLTVTSAQKNPTAFYLCASSIRRDSRAKNIQYFGAGTRLSVL.

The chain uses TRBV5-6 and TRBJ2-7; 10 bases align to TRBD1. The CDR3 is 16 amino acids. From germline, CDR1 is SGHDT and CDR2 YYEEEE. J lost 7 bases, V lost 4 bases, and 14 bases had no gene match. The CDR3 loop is CASSPLWGQGLGEQYF. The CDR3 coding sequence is TGTGCCAGCAGCCCGCTCTGGGGACAGGGGCTGGGGGAGCAGTACTTC.